This TCR delta chain was observed in a study of gammadelta T cells in human blood (TCRdb year 2020). The full study reports these points: According to the study, polyclonal expansion of innate gamma-delta T cells immediately after birth appeared to be driven by microbial exposure.

V and J are truncated by 4 bases and 3 bases respectively, leaving an intervening sequence of 33 bases. The CDR3 has 21 amino acids, counting the end cysteine and phenylalanine. This entry keeps only the CDR3 DNA: 63 bases, framed from base 1. CDR1 and CDR2 were assigned from the germline V gene as TSWWSYY and QGS. This clone is medium-sized (0.01 to 0.1%) in its sample. There is no known antigen for this receptor. The input lacks base qualities; no much larger clone sits a single base away. The library was produced with RT-PCR. TCRdb records Illumina MiSeq as the sequencer. After TCRdb called clones again from the public reads with CATT, rows with identical DNA were merged. The sample records some 1,200 delta-chain clones, roughly 11% of which are singletons. The ten largest make up 6.2% of the sample.

The source is a newborn. The chain is encoded by TRDV1 joined to TRDJ1, and TRDD3 may be the D gene, going by 7 matching bases. Sequenced input: non-Vgamma9Vdelta2 gamma-delta T cells from cord blood. The DNA is as follows: TGTGCTCTTGGGGGACTGCGGCTTCCTCACTCCGACTGGGGCAAGGCCGATAAACTCATCTTT. Translated, it reads CALGGLRLPHSDWGKADKLIF.